This entry is about one T cell receptor (beta chain). These data are taken from a study of blood T cell repertoires in COVID-19. This CDR3 spans 14 amino acids. Per the germline V gene, CDR1 is MNHEY and CDR2 is SVGAGI. The V end was cut by 7 bases, the J end by 2 bases, with 12 bases between. The protocol was immunoSEQ multiplex PCR, while the TCRdb copy is restricted to in-frame clones and leaves out a portion. Of about 210,000 clones listed, 60% to 85% were seen once; the top ten hold 7.2%. The TCR sequence derives from a woman in her seventies with acute or convalescent COVID-19. The sequenced sample consisted of peripheral blood. The chain couples TRBV6-5 to TRBJ1-5; weak D call: TRBD1 (5 bases). The CDR3 bases are TGTGCCAGCACTCCGACGGGGGGCAATCAGCCCCAGCATTTT. Translated: CASTPTGGNQPQHF.